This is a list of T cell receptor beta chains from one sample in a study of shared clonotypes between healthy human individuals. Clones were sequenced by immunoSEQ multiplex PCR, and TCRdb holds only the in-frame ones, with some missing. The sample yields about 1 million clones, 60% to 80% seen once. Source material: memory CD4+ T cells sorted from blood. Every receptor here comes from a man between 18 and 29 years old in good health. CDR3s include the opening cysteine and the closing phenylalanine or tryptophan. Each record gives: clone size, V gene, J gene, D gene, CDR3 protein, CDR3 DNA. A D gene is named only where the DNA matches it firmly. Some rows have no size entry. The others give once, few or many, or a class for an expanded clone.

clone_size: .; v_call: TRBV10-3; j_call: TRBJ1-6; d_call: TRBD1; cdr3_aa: CAIRGTDNSPLHF; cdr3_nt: TGTGCCATCAGAGGGACAGATAATTCACCCCTCCACTTT
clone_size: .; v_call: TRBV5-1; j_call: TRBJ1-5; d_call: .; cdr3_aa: CASSLLGGQPQHF; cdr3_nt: TGCGCCAGCAGCCTCTTGGGGGGTCAGCCCCAGCATTTT
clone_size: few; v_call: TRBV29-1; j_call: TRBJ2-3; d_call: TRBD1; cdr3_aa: CSVRPGQGSDTQYF; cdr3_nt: TGCAGCGTCCGCCCGGGACAGGGATCAGATACGCAGTATTTT
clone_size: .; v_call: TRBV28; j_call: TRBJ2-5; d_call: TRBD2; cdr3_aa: CASSRLEGGGPETQYF; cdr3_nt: TGTGCCAGCAGCCGGCTGGAGGGCGGGGGGCCTGAGACCCAGTACTTC
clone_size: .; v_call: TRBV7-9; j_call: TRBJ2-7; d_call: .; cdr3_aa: CASGLSREQYF; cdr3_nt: TGTGCCAGCGGACTGAGCAGGGAGCAGTACTTC
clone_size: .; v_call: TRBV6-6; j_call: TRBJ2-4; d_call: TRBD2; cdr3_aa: CASSSSGGTKNIQYF; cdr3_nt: TGTGCCAGCAGTTCTAGCGGGGGGACCAAAAACATTCAGTACTTC
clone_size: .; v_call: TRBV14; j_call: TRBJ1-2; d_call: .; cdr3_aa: CASSQEVRYGYTF; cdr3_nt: TGTGCCAGCAGCCAAGAAGTGCGGTATGGCTACACCTTC
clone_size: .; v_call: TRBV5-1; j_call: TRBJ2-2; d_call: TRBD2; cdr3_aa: CASSPFSGGTGELFF; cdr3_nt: TGCGCCAGCAGCCCCTTTAGCGGGGGCACCGGGGAGCTGTTTTTT
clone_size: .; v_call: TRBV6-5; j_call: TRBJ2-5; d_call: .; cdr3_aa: CASGRPEVETQYF; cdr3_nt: TGTGCCTCAGGACGGCCGGAAGTCGAGACCCAGTACTTC
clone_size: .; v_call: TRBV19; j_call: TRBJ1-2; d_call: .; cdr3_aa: CASSLRVAYGYTF; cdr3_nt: TGTGCCAGTAGTCTCAGGGTGGCATATGGCTACACCTTC
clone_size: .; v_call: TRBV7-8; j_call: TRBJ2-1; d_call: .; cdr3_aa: CASSLQPNIPGEQFF; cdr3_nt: TGTGCCAGCAGCTTACAACCCAACATCCCCGGTGAGCAGTTCTTC
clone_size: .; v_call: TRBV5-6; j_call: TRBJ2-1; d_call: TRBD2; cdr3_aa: CASSPLAGGIYNEQFF; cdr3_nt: TGTGCCAGCAGCCCGCTAGCGGGAGGGATCTACAATGAGCAGTTCTTC
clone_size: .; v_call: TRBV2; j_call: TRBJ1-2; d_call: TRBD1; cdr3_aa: CASGTGYDGYTF; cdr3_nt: TGTGCCAGCGGGACAGGGTACGATGGCTACACCTTC
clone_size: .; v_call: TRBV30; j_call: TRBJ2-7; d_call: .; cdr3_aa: CARGTNYYEQYF; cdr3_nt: TGTGCCCGCGGGACAAACTACTACGAGCAGTACTTC
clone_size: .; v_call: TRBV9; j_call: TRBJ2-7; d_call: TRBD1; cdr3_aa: CASSSRTGGGSYEQYF; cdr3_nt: TGTGCCAGCAGCTCCCGGACAGGGGGCGGGTCCTACGAGCAGTACTTC
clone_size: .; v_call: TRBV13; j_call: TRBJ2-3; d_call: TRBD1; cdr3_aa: CASSPGTGEEDTQYF; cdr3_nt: TGTGCCAGCAGCCCGGGGACAGGGGAGGAGGATACGCAGTATTTT
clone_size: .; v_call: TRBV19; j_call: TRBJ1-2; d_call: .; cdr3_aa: CASSIVRWGGYTF; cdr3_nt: TGTGCCAGTAGTATAGTTAGGTGGGGTGGCTACACCTTC
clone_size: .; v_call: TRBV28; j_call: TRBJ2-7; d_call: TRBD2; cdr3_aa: CASSPGLAGERSF; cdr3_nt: TGTGCCAGCAGTCCCGGACTAGCGGGAGAACGGTCCTTC
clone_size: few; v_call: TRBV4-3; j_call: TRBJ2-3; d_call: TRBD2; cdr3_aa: CASSQDSVGLAGSDTQYF; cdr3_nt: TGCGCCAGCAGCCAAGATTCTGTAGGACTAGCGGGATCAGATACGCAGTATTTT
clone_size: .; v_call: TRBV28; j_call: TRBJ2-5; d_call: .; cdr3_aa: CASSSGAGGSETQYF; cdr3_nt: TGTGCCAGCAGTTCAGGCGCTGGGGGCAGCGAGACCCAGTACTTC
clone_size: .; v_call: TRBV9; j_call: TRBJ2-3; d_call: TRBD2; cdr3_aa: CASSRDYTDTQYF; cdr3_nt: TGTGCCAGCAGCAGGGACTACACAGATACGCAGTATTTT
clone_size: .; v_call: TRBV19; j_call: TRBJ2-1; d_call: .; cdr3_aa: CASKKGGGAYNEQFF; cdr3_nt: TGTGCCAGTAAAAAAGGGGGAGGTGCCTACAATGAGCAGTTCTTC
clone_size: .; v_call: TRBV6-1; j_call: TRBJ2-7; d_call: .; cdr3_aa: CATRALKTYEQYF; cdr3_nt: TGTGCCACCAGGGCTCTCAAGACCTACGAGCAGTACTTC
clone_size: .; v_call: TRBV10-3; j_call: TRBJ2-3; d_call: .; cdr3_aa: CAIRTRTDTQYF; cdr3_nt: TGTGCCATCAGGACCCGCACAGATACGCAGTATTTT